The subject of this entry is one T cell receptor (beta chain). The germline V gene encodes CDR1 SGHTA and CDR2 FQGNSA. With 0 bases clipped from V and 4 bases from J, the junction kept 11 bases outside the gene matches. This CDR3 comprises 17 residues. The treatment here: around 19 received Ad26.COV2.S at low or high dose, single or two shots; a few received placebo; per-sample allocation not given. Samples came from day 63 after the first vaccine or placebo injection. The sample originates from a study of Ad26.COV2.S vaccination and SARS-CoV-2 variants. The overall study: By the intramuscular route, Ad26.COV2.S was given once, or twice 56 days apart.

Sequenced by immunoSEQ multiplex PCR; TCRdb stores in-frame clones only, minus some. The sample lists around 450,000 clones; roughly nine tenths were seen once. The clonotype originates from a person between 18 and 60 years old who received the Ad26.COV2.S COVID-19 vaccine or a placebo. The sequences come from peripheral blood, collected in a trial of Ad26.COV2.S vaccine versus placebo. The genes are TRBV7-2 and TRBJ2-5, with 7 bases fitting TRBD1. The CDR3 nucleotides read TGTGCCAGCAGCTTAGCCGGACTCCCGACAGGGAGAGAGACCCAGTACTTC. It is translated as CASSLAGLPTGRETQYF. Combining the CDR3 with reference TRBV7-2 and TRBJ2-5 gives the whole variable domain GAGVSQSPSNKVTEKGKDVELRCDPISGHTALYWYRQSLGQGLEFLIYFQGNSAPDKSGLPSDRFSAERTGGSVSTLTIQRTQQEDSAVYLCASSLAGLPTGRETQYFGPGTRLLVL.